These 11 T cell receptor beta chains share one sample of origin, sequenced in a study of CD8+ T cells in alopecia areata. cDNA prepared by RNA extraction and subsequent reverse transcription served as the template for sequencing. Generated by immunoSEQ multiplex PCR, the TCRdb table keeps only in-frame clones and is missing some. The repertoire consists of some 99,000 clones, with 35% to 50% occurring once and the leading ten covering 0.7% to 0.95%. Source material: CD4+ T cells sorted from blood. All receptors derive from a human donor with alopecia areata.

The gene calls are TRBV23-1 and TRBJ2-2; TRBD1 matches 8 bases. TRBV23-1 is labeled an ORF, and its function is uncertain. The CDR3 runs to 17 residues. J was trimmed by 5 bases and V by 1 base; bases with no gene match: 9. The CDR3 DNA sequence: TGCGCCAGCAGTCAATACCCCAGGGGGCGAAGAACCGGGGAGCTGTTTTTT. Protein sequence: CASSQYPRGRRTGELFF.

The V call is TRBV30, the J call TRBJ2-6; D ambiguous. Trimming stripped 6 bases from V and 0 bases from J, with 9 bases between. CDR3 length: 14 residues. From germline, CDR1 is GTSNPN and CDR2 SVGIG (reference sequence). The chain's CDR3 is CACSRRSGANVLTF. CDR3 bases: TGTGCCTGTTCCAGGCGCTCTGGGGCCAACGTCCTGACTTTC.

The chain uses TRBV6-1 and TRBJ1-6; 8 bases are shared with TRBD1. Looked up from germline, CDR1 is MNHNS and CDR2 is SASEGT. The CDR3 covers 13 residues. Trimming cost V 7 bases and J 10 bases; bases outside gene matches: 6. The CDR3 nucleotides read TGTGCCAGCATTGGACAGGGTGGCTCACCCCTCCACTTT. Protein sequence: CASIGQGGSPLHF.

CDR3 loop: CASKNTGEGVHEQYF. CDR3 DNA: TGTGCCAGCAAAAATACAGGGGAGGGAGTCCACGAGCAGTACTTC. The rearrangement links TRBV28 to TRBJ2-7; D might be TRBD1 or TRBD2, each matching 7 bases. V lost 7 bases and J lost 5, with 21 bases in between. Germline V gives CDR1 MDHEN, CDR2 SYDVKM. The CDR3 runs to 15 residues.

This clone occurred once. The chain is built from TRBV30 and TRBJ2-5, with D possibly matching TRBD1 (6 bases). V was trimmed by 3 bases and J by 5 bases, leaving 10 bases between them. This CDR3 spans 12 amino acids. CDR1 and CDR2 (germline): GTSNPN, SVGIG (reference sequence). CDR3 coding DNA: TGTGCCTGGAGCCAGGGGCCGGAGACCCAGTACTTC. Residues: CAWSQGPETQYF. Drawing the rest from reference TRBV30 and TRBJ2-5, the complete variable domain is SQTIHQWPATLVQPVGSPLSLECTVEGTSNPNLYWYRQAAGRGLQLLFYSVGIGQISSEVPQNLSASRPQDRQFILSSKKLLLSDSGFYLCAWSQGPETQYFGPGTRLLVL.

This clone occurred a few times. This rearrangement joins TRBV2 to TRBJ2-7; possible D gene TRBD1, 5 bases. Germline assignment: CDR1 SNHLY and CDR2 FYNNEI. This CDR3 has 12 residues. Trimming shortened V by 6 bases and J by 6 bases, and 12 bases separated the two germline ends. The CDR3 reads CASSSDIPEQYF. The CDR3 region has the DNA TGTGCCAGCAGCTCGGACATTCCCGAGCAGTACTTC.

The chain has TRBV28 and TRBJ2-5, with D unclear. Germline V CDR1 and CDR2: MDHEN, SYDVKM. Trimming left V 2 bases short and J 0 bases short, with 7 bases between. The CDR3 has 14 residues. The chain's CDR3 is CASSLRQYQETQYF. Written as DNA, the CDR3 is TGTGCCAGCAGTTTACGTCAGTACCAAGAGACCCAGTACTTC.

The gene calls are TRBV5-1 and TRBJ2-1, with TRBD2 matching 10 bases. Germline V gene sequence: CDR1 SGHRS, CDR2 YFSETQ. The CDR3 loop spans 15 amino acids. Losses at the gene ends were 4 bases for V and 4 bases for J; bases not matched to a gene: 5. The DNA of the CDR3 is TGCGCCAGCAGCCTTAGCGGGGGGCAGTACAATGAGCAGTTCTTC. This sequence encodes CASSLSGGQYNEQFF. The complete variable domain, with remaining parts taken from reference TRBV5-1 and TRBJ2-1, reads KAGVTQTPRYLIKTRGQQVTLSCSPISGHRSVSWYQQTPGQGLQFLFEYFSETQRNKGNFPGRFSGRQFSNSRSEMNVSTLELGDSALYLCASSLSGGQYNEQFFGPGTRLTVL.

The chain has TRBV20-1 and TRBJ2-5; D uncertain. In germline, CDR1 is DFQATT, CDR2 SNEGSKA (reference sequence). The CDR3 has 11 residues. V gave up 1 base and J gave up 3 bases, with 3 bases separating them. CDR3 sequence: CSARVKETQYF. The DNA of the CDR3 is TGCAGTGCTAGAGTTAAAGAGACCCAGTACTTC.

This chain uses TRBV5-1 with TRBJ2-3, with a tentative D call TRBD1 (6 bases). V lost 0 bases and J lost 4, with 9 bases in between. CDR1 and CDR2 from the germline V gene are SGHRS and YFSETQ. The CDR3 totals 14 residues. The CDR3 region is CASSLGDTPDTQYF. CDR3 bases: TGCGCCAGCAGCTTGGGGGACACCCCAGATACGCAGTATTTT.

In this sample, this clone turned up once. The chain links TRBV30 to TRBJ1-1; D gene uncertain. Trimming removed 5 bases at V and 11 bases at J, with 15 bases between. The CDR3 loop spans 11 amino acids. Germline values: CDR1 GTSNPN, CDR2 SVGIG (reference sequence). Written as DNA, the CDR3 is TGTGCCTGGGGAGGCGGCCCAGCGGCTTTCTTT. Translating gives CAWGGGPAAFF.